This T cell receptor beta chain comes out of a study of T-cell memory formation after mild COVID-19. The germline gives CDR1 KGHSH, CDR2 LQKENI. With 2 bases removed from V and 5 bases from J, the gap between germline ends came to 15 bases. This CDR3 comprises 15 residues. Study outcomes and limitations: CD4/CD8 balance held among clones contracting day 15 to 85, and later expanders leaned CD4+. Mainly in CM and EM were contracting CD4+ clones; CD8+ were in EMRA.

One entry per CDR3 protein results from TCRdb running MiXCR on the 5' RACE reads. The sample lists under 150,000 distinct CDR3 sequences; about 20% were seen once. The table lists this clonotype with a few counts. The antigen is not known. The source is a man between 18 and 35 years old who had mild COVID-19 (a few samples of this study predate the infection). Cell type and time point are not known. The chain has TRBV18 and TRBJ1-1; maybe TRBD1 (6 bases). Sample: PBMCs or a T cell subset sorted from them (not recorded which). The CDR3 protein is CASSPTGSFTTEAFF. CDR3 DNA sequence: TGTGCCAGCTCACCAACAGGGTCTTTTACGACTGAAGCTTTCTTT.